The TCR beta chain described here comes from a study of OX40 agonist ivuxolimab in advanced cancers. At the level of the whole study: The costimulatory receptor OX40 (CD134) was targeted by ivuxolimab, a fully human IgG2 agonistic monoclonal antibody. Intravenous ivuxolimab was administered to patients every 2 weeks at six dose levels: 0.01, 0.1, 0.3, 1.5, 3 and 10 mg/kg. Of the roughly 52 patients in dose escalation, some 20 had hepatocellular carcinoma, some 15 had melanoma, 9 had renal cell carcinoma and 9 had head and neck cancer. In the dose-escalation cohort, approximately 83% of patients were male, and the mean age was approximately 60 years with a range of roughly 20 to 79. Patients were allowed to have had prior anti-PD-1, anti-PD-L1 or anti-CTLA-4 therapy, and less than 45% of the dose-escalation patients had previously received checkpoint inhibitors. Partial responses were achieved by three dose-escalation patients, of whom one had hepatocellular carcinoma and two had cutaneous melanoma. Peripheral TCRbeta sequencing was intended to test whether TCR sequence diversity was altered and clonal T-cell expansion was caused by ivuxolimab. The monotherapy dose-escalation portion (N of about 50 patients) of the phase I ivuxolimab trial is reported in the paper.

On the study overall, not on this receptor specifically: At doses of 0.1 to 3.0 mg/kg, clonal expansion of both CD4+ and CD8+ T cells in blood was seen between baseline and week 6. The antigen specificity of the peripheral T cells that underwent clonal expansion was not determined. Partial responders in the 0.1-3.0 mg/kg groups had among the lowest normalized peripheral clonal expansion, especially among CD8+ T cells. On average, CD8+ T cells showed more expanded clones than CD4+ T cells after ivuxolimab. Low levels of normalized T-cell clonal expansion were also shown by some nonresponding patients.

Patients with autoimmune disease history or receiving systemic immunosuppression were excluded from the trial. Peripheral blood for TCR sequencing was collected from all dose cohorts at baseline, on cycle 4 day 1, and on cycle 7 day 1. The samples were drawn from a first-in-human, open-label, multicenter phase I dose-escalation trial of ivuxolimab. Adults with locally advanced or metastatic melanoma, renal cell, hepatocellular, or head and neck squamous cell carcinoma were enrolled in the trial. Before TCR sequencing, CD4+ T cells and CD8+ T cells from peripheral blood were sorted into separate populations. Comments on this clone: The antigen it binds to is not known. Per-base quality was not reported, and no clone a single base away is much larger than it.

Genomic DNA was isolated from the sorted cells so that the TCRbeta CDR3 region could be sequenced. TCRbeta CDR3 regions were sequenced using the immunoSEQ Assay. Drawn from immuneACCESS, this table holds only the in-frame rearrangements with V and J called that TCRdb kept. Clones are partly lost; checked studies trace under half to an unresolved V gene and leave the rest unexplained. This sample lists approximately 66,000 clones; 85% were detected once. 0.8% to 1% of the sample comes from the top ten. The CDR3 covers 16 residues, taking in both the cysteine and the phenylalanine. Here the CDR3 DNA is all that survives: 48 bases in frame from base 1. Trimming removed 3 bases from V and 0 bases from J; the gene matches leave 4 bases unexplained. The CDR1 and CDR2 encoded by the germline V gene are KGHSH and LQKENI.

This clonotype originated in an adult with an advanced solid tumor such as melanoma, head and neck, liver or kidney cancer. The sequence is built from TRBV18 and TRBJ1-1, with 10 bases aligning to TRBD1. The specimen comprised CD4+ or CD8+ T cells sorted from blood, sampled in a trial of the OX40 agonist ivuxolimab. Here is the DNA: TGTGCCAGCTCACCGGGACAGGGGACGATGAACACTGAAGCTTTCTTT. This is translated as CASSPGQGTMNTEAFF. Joined to the reference TRBV18 and TRBJ1-1 proteins, this CDR3 gives the full variable domain: NAGVMQNPRHLVRRRGQEARLRCSPMKGHSHVYWYRQLPEEGLKFMVYLQKENIIDESGMPKERFSAEFPKEGPSILRIQQVVRGDSAAYFCASSPGQGTMNTEAFFGQGTRLTVV.